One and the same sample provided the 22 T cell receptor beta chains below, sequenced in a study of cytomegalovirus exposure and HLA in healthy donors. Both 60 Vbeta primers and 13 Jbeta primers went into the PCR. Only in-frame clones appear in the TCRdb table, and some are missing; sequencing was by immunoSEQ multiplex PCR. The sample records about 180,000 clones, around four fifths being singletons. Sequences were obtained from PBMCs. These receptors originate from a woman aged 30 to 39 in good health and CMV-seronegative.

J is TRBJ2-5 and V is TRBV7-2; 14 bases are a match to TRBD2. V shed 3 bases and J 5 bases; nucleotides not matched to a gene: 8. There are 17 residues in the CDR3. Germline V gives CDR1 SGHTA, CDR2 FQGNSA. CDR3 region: CASSFPGLAGVGETQYF. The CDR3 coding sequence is TGTGCCAGCAGCTTTCCGGGACTAGCGGGGGTGGGGGAGACCCAGTACTTC.

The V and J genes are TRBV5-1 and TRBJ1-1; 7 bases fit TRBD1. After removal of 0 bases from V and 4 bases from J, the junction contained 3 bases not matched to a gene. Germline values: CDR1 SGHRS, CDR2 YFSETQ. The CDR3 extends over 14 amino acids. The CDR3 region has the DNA TGCGCCAGCAGCTTGGACAACAGGGGCACTGAAGCTTTCTTT. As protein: CASSLDNRGTEAFF.

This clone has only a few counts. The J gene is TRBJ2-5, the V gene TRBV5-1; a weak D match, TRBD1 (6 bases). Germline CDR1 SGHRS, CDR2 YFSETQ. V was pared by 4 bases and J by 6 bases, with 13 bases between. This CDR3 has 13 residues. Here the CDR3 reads CASSARGQQTQYF. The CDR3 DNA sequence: TGCGCCAGCAGCGCCAGGGGACAACAGACCCAGTACTTC.

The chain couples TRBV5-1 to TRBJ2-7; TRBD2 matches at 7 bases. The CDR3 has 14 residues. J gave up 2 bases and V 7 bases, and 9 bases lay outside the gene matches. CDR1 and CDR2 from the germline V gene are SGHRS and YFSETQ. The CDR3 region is CASGEGARAYEQYF. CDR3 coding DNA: TGCGCCAGCGGGGAGGGAGCGAGGGCCTACGAGCAGTACTTC. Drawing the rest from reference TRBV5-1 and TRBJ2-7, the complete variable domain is KAGVTQTPRYLIKTRGQQVTLSCSPISGHRSVSWYQQTPGQGLQFLFEYFSETQRNKGNFPGRFSGRQFSNSRSEMNVSTLELGDSALYLCASGEGARAYEQYFGPGTRLTVT.

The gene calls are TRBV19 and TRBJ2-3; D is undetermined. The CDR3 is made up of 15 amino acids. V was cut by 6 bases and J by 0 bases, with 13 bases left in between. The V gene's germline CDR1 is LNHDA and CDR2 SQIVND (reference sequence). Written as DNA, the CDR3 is TGTGCCAGTAGCCCGACCCGGGTGAGCACAGATACGCAGTATTTT. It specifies CASSPTRVSTDTQYF.

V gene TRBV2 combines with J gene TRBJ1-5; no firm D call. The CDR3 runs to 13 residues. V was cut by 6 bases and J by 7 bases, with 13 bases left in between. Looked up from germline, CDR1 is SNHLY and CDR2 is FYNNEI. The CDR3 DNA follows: TGTGCCAGCAGGTCGGGGTCGAAACAGCCCCAGCATTTT. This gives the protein CASRSGSKQPQHF. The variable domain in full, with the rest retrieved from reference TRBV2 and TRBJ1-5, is EPEVTQTPSHQVTQMGQEVILRCVPISNHLYFYWYRQILGQKVEFLVSFYNNEISEKSEIFDDQFSVERPDGSNFTLKIRSTKLEDSAMYFCASRSGSKQPQHFGDGTRLSIL.

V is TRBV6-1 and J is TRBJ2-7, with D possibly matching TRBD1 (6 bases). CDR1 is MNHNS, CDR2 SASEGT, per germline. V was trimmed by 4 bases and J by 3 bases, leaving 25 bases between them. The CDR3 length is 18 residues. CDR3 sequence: CASSVSPPGGSDLYEQYF. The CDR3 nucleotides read TGTGCCAGCAGTGTGTCCCCCCCTGGGGGCAGTGACCTCTACGAGCAGTACTTC.

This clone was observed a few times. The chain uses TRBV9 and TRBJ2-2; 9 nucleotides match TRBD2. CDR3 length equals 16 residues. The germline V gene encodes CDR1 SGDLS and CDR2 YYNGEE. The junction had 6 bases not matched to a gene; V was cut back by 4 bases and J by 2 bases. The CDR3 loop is CASSKSGGSNTGELFF. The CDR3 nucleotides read TGTGCCAGCAGCAAAAGCGGGGGGAGCAACACCGGGGAGCTGTTTTTT.

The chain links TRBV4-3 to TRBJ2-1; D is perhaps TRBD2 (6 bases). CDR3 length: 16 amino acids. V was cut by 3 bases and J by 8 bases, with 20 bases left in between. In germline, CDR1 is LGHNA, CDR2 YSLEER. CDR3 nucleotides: TGCGCCAGCAGCCAGACCGGGACTTTGTGGGGCGATGAGCAGTTCTTC. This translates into CASSQTGTLWGDEQFF.

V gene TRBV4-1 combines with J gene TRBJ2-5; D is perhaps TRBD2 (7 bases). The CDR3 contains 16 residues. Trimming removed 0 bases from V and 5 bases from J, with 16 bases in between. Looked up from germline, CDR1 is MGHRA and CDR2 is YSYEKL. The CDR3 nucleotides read TGCGCCAGCAGCCAAGATGCCGGCGGGGGCGGGGAGACCCAGTACTTC. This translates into CASSQDAGGGGETQYF.

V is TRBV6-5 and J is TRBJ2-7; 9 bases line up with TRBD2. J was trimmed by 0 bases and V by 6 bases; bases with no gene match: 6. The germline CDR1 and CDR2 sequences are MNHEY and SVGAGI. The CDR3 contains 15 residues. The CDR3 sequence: CASRRTSEPSYEQYF. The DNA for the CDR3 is TGTGCCAGCAGGCGGACTAGCGAACCCTCCTACGAGCAGTACTTC.

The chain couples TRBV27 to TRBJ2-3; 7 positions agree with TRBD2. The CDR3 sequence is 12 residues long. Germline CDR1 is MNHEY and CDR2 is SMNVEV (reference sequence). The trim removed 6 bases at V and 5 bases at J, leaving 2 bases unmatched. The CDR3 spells CASRTGGDTQYF. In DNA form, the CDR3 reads TGTGCCAGCAGGACGGGGGGAGATACGCAGTATTTT.

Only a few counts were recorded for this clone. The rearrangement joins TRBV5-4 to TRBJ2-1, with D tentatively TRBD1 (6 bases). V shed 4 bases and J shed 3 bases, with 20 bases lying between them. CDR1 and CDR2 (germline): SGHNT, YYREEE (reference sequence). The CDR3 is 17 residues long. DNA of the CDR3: TGTGCCAGCAGCAACGCTGAACAGGGCATTTACTACAATGAGCAGTTCTTC. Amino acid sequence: CASSNAEQGIYYNEQFF. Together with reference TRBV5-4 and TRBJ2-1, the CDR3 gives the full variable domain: ETGVTQSPTHLIKTRGQQVTLRCSSQSGHNTVSWYQQALGQGPQFIFQYYREEENGRGNFPPRFSGLQFPNYSSELNVNALELDDSALYLCASSNAEQGIYYNEQFFGPGTRLTVL.

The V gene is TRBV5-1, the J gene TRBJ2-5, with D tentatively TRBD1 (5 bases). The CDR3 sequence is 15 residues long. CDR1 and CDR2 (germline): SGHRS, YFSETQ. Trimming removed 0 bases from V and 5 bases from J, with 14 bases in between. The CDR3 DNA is TGCGCCAGCAGCTTGGGGACCCCAAAGGGGGAGACCCAGTACTTC. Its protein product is CASSLGTPKGETQYF. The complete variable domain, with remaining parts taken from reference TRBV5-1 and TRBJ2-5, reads KAGVTQTPRYLIKTRGQQVTLSCSPISGHRSVSWYQQTPGQGLQFLFEYFSETQRNKGNFPGRFSGRQFSNSRSEMNVSTLELGDSALYLCASSLGTPKGETQYFGPGTRLLVL.

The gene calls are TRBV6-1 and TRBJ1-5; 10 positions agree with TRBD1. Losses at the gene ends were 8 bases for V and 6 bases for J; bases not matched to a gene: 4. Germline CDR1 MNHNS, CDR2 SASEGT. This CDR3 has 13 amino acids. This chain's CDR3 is CASGTGATQPQHF. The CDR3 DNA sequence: TGTGCCAGCGGGACAGGGGCGACTCAGCCCCAGCATTTT.

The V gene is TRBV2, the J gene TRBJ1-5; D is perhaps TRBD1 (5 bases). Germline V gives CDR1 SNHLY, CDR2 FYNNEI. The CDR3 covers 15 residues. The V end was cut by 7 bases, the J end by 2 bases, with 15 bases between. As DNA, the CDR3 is TGTGCCAGCACTCAGGGTTCCGTGGGCAATCAGCCCCAGCATTTT. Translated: CASTQGSVGNQPQHF. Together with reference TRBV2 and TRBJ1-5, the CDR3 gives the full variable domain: EPEVTQTPSHQVTQMGQEVILRCVPISNHLYFYWYRQILGQKVEFLVSFYNNEISEKSEIFDDQFSVERPDGSNFTLKIRSTKLEDSAMYFCASTQGSVGNQPQHFGDGTRLSIL.

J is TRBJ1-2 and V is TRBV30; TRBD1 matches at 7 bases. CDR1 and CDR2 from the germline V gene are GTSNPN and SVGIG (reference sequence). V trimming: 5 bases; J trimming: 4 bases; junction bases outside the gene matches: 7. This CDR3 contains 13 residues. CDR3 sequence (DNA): TGTGCCTGGGCGACAGGGTCGGCCTATGGCTACACCTTC. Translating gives CAWATGSAYGYTF. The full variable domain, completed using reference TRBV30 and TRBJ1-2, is SQTIHQWPATLVQPVGSPLSLECTVEGTSNPNLYWYRQAAGRGLQLLFYSVGIGQISSEVPQNLSASRPQDRQFILSSKKLLLSDSGFYLCAWATGSAYGYTFGSGTRLTVV.

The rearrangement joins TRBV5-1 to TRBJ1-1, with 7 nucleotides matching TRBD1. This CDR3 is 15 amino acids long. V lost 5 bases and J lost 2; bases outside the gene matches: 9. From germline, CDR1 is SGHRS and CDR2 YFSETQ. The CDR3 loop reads CASRAGGTVNTEAFF. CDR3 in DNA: TGCGCCAGCAGGGCCGGAGGGACAGTTAACACTGAAGCTTTCTTT.

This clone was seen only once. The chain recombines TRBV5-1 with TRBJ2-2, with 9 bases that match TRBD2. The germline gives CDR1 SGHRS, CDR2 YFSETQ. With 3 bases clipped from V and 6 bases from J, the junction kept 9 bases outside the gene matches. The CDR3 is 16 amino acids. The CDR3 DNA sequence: TGCGCCAGCAGCTCGCTGACTAGCGGAGGATCCGGGGAGCTGTTTTTT. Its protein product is CASSSLTSGGSGELFF. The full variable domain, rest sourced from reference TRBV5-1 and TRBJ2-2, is KAGVTQTPRYLIKTRGQQVTLSCSPISGHRSVSWYQQTPGQGLQFLFEYFSETQRNKGNFPGRFSGRQFSNSRSEMNVSTLELGDSALYLCASSSLTSGGSGELFFGEGSRLTVL.

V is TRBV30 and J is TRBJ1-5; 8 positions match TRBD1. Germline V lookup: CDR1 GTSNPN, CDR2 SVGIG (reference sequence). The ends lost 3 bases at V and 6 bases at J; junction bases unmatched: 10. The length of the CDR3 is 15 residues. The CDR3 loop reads CAWSPQGAHSQPQHF. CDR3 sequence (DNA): TGTGCCTGGAGCCCCCAGGGGGCGCATTCTCAGCCCCAGCATTTT.

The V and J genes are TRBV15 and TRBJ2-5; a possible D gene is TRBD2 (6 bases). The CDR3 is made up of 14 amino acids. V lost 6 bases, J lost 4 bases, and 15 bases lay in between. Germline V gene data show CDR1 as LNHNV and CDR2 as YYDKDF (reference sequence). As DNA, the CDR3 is TGTGCCACCAGGGCTTCTGGGGGGTCAGAGACCCAGTACTTC. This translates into CATRASGGSETQYF.

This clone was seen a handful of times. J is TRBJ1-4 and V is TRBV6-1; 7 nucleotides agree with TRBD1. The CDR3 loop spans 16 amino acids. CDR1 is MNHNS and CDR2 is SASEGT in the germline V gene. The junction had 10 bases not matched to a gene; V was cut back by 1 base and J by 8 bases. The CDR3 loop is CASSEVSTGPEEKLFF. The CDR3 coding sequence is TGTGCCAGCAGTGAAGTTTCGACAGGGCCTGAGGAAAAACTGTTTTTT.